The clone carrying this T cell receptor beta chain was seen a handful of times. Its antigen is unknown. V dropped 5 bases and J dropped 0 bases, with 8 bases sitting between them. The CDR3 totals 15 residues. CDR1 and CDR2 from the germline V gene are LGHNA and YSLEER. The data originate from a study of T cells in Graves' hyperthyroidism and ophthalmopathy. Overall study results and limits: With a median lead of around 6.7 months before onset, the model predicted ophthalmopathy.

Calling Graves' hyperthyroidism stable meant ophthalmopathy did not progress within 18 months. Patients were aged 18 to 65, had disease duration under 2 months, and had newly diagnosed hyperthyroidism. RNA transcripts were the template for amplifying TCR beta CDR3 regions. The HTBI primer set served for first-round RT-PCR of the TCR CDR3. TCRdb redid the calling of the multiplex PCR reads with MiXCR, one entry per CDR3 protein. The sample lists a few hundred thousand distinct CDR3 sequences, about a sixth seen once, with around 7.8% in the top ten. This sequence originates from a woman in her twenties or thirties with Graves' hyperthyroidism. V usage is TRBV4-3 and J usage is TRBJ2-6; D gene ambiguous. Material: blood. CDR3 DNA: TGCGCCAGCAGCAACGGATACTCTGGGGCCAACGTCCTGACTTTC. It specifies CASSNGYSGANVLTF.